Reported below is one T cell receptor beta chain. Its antigen is not known. The sample originates from a study of PD-1 blockade in classical Hodgkin lymphoma. Study summary: Treatment was intravenous nivolumab, 3 mg/kg every 2 weeks, until progression. Whole-study results and caveats: Newly diagnosed patients reportedly trailed healthy donors in baseline TCR diversity. Patients with an early start, nivolumab under 1 year after ASCT, were excluded.

Measured with immunoSEQ multiplex PCR; TCRdb has only the in-frame clones, and not every one. The sample has tens of thousands of clones, 90% seen once; the top ten hold under 3.5%. Time point: cycle 4 day 1 (C4D1), after 6 weeks of nivolumab. Relapse after autologous stem cell transplantation occurred in every patient, and brentuximab vedotin exposure varied. The TCR sequence derives from a human donor with classical Hodgkin lymphoma. Sequencing was performed on peripheral blood mononuclear cells (PBMCs), taken before the fourth cycle of nivolumab.

The CDR3 DNA reads as TGTGCCAGCAGTGTGAGCGGGGGCGGGAGCACAGATACGCAGTATTTT. Its translation: CASSVSGGGSTDTQYF. The chain recombines TRBV6-1 with TRBJ2-3; TRBD2 aligns across 8 bases. The CDR3 runs 16 residues. Per the germline V gene, CDR1 is MNHNS and CDR2 is SASEGT. V shed 4 bases and J 0 bases; nucleotides not matched to a gene: 6.